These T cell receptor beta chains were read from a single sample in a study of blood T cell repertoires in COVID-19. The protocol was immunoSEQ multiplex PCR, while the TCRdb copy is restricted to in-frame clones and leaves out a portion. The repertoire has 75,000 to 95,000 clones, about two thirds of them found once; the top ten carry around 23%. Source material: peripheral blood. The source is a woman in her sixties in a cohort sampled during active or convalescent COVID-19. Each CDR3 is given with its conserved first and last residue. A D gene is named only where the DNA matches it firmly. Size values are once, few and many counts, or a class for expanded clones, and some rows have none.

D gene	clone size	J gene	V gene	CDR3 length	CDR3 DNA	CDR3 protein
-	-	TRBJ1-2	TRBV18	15	TGTGCCAGCTCACCAGAACAGGATCCCTACTATGGCTACACCTTC	CASSPEQDPYYGYTF
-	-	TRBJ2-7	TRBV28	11	TGTGCCAGCAGTCCAAGGGGAGAGCAGTACTTC	CASSPRGEQYF
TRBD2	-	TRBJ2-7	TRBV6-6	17	TGTGCCAGCAGTCGACCTACGAACGGGAGGGCTTCCGCCGAGCAGTACTTC	CASSRPTNGRASAEQYF
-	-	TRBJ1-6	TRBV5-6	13	TGTGCCAGCAGCCTAGGACACGATTCACCCCTCCACTTT	CASSLGHDSPLHF
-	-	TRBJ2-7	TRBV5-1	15	TGCGCCAGCAGCTTGGGTGCGGGGCTCGACTACGAGCAGTACTTC	CASSLGAGLDYEQYF
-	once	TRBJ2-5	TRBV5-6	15	TGTGCCAGCAGCTTGACTAGTGGTATTAGAGAGACCCAGTACTTC	CASSLTSGIRETQYF
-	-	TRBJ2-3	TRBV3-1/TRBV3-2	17	TGTGCCAGCAGCCAGGGAATAGCGGTTCACCTCACAGATACGCAGTATTTT	CASSQGIAVHLTDTQYF
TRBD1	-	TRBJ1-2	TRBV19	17	TGTGCCAGTAGTATAGATCGGGGACAGGGGGCCCACTATGGCTACACCTTC	CASSIDRGQGAHYGYTF
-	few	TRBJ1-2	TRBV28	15	TGTGCCAGCAGACCGTCGCTGCAGGGAAACTATGGCTACACCTTC	CASRPSLQGNYGYTF
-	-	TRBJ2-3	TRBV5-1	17	TGCGCCAGCAGCCAGAGGAAAGGGGGTGGGAGTACAGATACGCAGTATTTT	CASSQRKGGGSTDTQYF
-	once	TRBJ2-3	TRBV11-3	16	TGTGCCAGCAGCCCGCGGGGCAGGAAGGGGACAGATACGCAGTATTTT	CASSPRGRKGTDTQYF
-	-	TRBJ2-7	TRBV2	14	TGTGCCAGCAGATTTTACGACAGGAACTACGAGCAGTACTTC	CASRFYDRNYEQYF
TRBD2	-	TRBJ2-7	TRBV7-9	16	TGTGCCAGCAGCTTTTTAGCGGGGGCGAGCTCCTACGAGCAGTACTTC	CASSFLAGASSYEQYF
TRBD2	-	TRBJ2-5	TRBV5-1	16	TGCGCCAGCAGCTTGAGCGGGGGGGCTTTCCTAGAGACCCAGTACTTC	CASSLSGGAFLETQYF
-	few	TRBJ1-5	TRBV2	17	TGTGCCAGCAGTCAGAGGGACACCAAAGGGGGCAATCAGCCCCAGCATTTT	CASSQRDTKGGNQPQHF
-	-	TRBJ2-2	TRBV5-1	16	TGCGCCAGCAGCTTGTTCCTGACAGGCGCCACCGGGGAGCTGTTTTTT	CASSLFLTGATGELFF
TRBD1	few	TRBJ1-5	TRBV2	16	TGTGCCAGCAGTGGGGACAGGGGATCAGGCAATCAGCCCCAGCATTTT	CASSGDRGSGNQPQHF
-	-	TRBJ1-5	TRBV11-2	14	TGTGCCAGCAGCTTAGGCGGGGGGCGACAGCCCCAGCATTTT	CASSLGGGRQPQHF
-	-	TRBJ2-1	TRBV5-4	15	TGTGCCAGCAGCTCCTCCGGGACTCCTAACAATGAGCAGTTCTTC	CASSSSGTPNNEQFF
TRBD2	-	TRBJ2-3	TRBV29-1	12	TGCACCGCTAGCGGTAGCACAGATACGCAGTATTTT	CTASGSTDTQYF
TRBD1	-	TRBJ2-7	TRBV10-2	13	TGCGCCAGCAGGGACAGGCTAGCCTACGAGCAGTACTTC	CASRDRLAYEQYF
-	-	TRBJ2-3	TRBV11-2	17	TGTGCCAGCAGCTTTAGACAAGGGGCCTCTAGCACAGATACGCAGTATTTT	CASSFRQGASSTDTQYF
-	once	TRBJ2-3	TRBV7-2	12	TGTGCCAGCAGCTTTTTTATGGATACGCAGTATTTT	CASSFFMDTQYF
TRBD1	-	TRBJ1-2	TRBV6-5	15	TGTGCCAGCAGTCGGGAGGTTGCAGGGGGCCGTGGCTACACCTTC	CASSREVAGGRGYTF
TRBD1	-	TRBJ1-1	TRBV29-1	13	TGCAGCTCCGACGTGACAGGGGAGGCTGAAGCTTTCTTT	CSSDVTGEAEAFF
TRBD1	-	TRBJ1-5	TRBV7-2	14	TGTGCCAGCAGCTTAGGGGGACAGAGGCAGCCCCAGCATTTT	CASSLGGQRQPQHF
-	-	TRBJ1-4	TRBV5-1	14	TGCGCCAGCAGCTTGGATCGGGGAGGAGAAAAACTGTTTTTT	CASSLDRGGEKLFF
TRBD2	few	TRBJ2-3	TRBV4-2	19	TGTGCCAGCAGCCAAGACAGCCTAGCGGGGGGGCCGGGCACAGATACGCAGTATTTT	CASSQDSLAGGPGTDTQYF
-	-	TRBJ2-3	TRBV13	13	TGTGCCAGCAGCTTATTATCTACAGATACGCAGTATTTT	CASSLLSTDTQYF